Below, 30 T cell receptor beta chains from the same sample are listed, as sequenced in a study of T cells in women clearing cervical HPV infection. Using immunoSEQ multiplex PCR, the repertoire was profiled, and TCRdb retains in-frame clones only, with some absent. The table lists some 40,000 clones. Sequences were obtained from blood buffy coat. The source of these receptors is a woman aged 18 to 75 with a cervical HPV16 infection that either progressed to CIN3+ or cleared (not recorded which).

On this clone: The CDR3 goes on 3 residues after the read ends, and that part is filled in from the germline J gene. This rearrangement joins TRBV5-4 to TRBJ2-3; D is unresolved. V lost 0 bases to trimming and J lost 1 base, with 6 bases between them. The CDR3 totals 14 residues. Germline-derived CDR1 and CDR2 are SGHNT and YYREEE (reference sequence). The CDR3 bases that were read are TGTGCCAGCAGCTTGGAAAGCGGCACAGATACG. It encodes CASSLESGTDT. The full CDR3 reads CASSLESGTDTQYF.

Details on this clone: The CDR3 end is not reached by the read, which stops 3 residues before it; the germline J gene fills it in. This sequence joins TRBV12-3 or TRBV12-4 and TRBJ1-6; TRBD1 matches 9 bases. V gave up 4 bases and J gave up 7 bases; unmatched junction bases: 5. There are 15 residues in the CDR3. The CDR3 here is CASSWGQGRNSPLHF. The CDR3 DNA, read in part, is TGTGCCAGCAGTTGGGGACAGGGCAGGAATTCACCC.

A remark on this clone: The read comes to an end 3 residues before the CDR3 does, leaving the germline J gene to fill in the end. This chain connects TRBV30 to TRBJ2-5; no definite D call. From germline, CDR1 is GTSNPN and CDR2 SVGIG (reference sequence). The CDR3 length is 11 residues. The ends were cut back, 3 bases at V and 5 bases at J, with 7 bases in the middle. The CDR3 protein is CAWSLSETQYF. The part of the CDR3 DNA that was read is TGTGCCTGGAGCCTTAGCGAGACC.

Comments on this clone: The read is 3 residues too short to cover the CDR3 end, so that end is filled in from the germline J gene. The rearrangement joins TRBV7-8 to TRBJ2-7; tentative D call: TRBD2 (6 bases). Trimming stripped 4 bases from V and 0 bases from J, with 16 bases between. The CDR3 has 16 residues. In germline, CDR1 is SGHVS, CDR2 FQNEAQ. The CDR3 region is CASSSNPGTRSYEQYF. The DNA read from the CDR3 is TGTGCCAGCAGCTCTAACCCCGGGACTCGCTCCTACGAG.

As to this clone: With the read ending 3 residues before the CDR3 end, the germline J gene is used to fill in that end. This rearrangement joins TRBV28 to TRBJ2-7; 8 positions match TRBD2. The length of the CDR3 is 15 residues. Germline CDR1 reads MDHEN; CDR2 reads SYDVKM. V lost 4 bases, J lost 6 bases, and 11 bases stayed unmatched. The CDR3 sequence: CASSYHAAGVTEQYF. The sequenced part of the CDR3 DNA is TGTGCCAGCAGTTACCACGCAGCGGGGGTAACCGAG.

Note on this clone: The sequenced fragment ends 3 residues before the CDR3 boundary, so the rest is inferred from the germline J gene. The chain links TRBV30 to TRBJ1-2; 7 bases line up with TRBD1. The CDR3 spans 13 residues. CDR1 is GTSNPN, CDR2 SVGIG, per germline (reference sequence). Incomplete CDR3 DNA: TGTGCCTGGAGTCCCAGGGGGATAGATACC. Protein: CAWSPRGIDT. The entire CDR3 is CAWSPRGIDTYTF.

CDR3 sequence: CATSDSGQALGYTF. CDR3 bases read: TGTGCCACCAGTGACTCGGGACAGGCATTGGGC. V gene TRBV24-1 combines with J gene TRBJ1-2; 8 bases match TRBD1. Sequencing ends 3 residues short of the CDR3 end; the germline J gene provides the rest. Germline loops: CDR1 KGHDR, CDR2 SFDVKD. This CDR3 is 14 amino acids long.

Comment on this clone: The read gets to within 3 residues of the CDR3 end, and the germline J gene fills in the rest. The chain couples TRBV4-1 to TRBJ2-3, with a tentative D call TRBD1 (5 bases). V was trimmed by 3 bases and J by 3 bases, leaving 10 bases between them. Germline-derived CDR1 and CDR2 are MGHRA and YSYEKL. This CDR3 contains 14 residues. The CDR3 protein is CASSQDTETDTQYF. Partial CDR3 DNA: TGCGCCAGCAGCCAGGACACCGAGACAGATACG.

A word on this clone: The CDR3 end is not reached by the read, which stops 3 residues before it; the germline J gene fills it in. The chain is built from TRBV2 and TRBJ2-3; D perhaps matches TRBD2 (5 bases). Germline assignment: CDR1 SNHLY and CDR2 FYNNEI. CDR3 length equals 14 residues. CDR3 region: CASGPEGIGETQYF. CDR3 DNA (partial): TGTGCCAGCGGGCCTGAGGGAATCGGGGAGACG.

In the case of this clone: The read terminates 3 residues before the CDR3 end, so the remaining end is supplied by the germline J gene. The rearrangement uses TRBV7-6 and TRBJ2-4; 10 bases are shared with TRBD1. CDR1 is SGHVS, CDR2 FNYEAQ, per germline. The CDR3 is made up of 14 amino acids. The CDR3 DNA, read in part, is TGTGCCAGCAGCCAAGCCGGGACAGGGGACGGT. Translation gives CASSQAGTGDG. The entire CDR3 is CASSQAGTGDGQYF. Full variable domain (rest looked up from reference TRBV7-6 and TRBJ2-4): GAGVSQSPRYKVTKRGQDVALRCDPISGHVSLYWYRQALGQGPEFLTYFNYEAQQDKSGLPNDRFSAERPEGSISTLTIQRTEQRDSAMYRCASSQAGTGDGQYFGAGTRLSVL.

With regard to this clone: The observed sequence ends 3 residues before the CDR3 terminus, with the missing tail filled in from the germline J gene. The gene calls are TRBV5-1 and TRBJ2-1; no clear D gene. Germline V gene sequence: CDR1 SGHRS, CDR2 YFSETQ. The CDR3 has 16 residues. Trimming stripped 3 bases from V and 0 bases from J, with 13 bases between. The sequenced part of the CDR3 DNA is TGCGCCAGCAGCTCTACAGTGTCGAGCTCCTACAATGAG. The encoded protein is CASSSTVSSSYNE. The whole CDR3 sequence is CASSSTVSSSYNEQFF.

Concerning this clone: Read data end 3 residues before the CDR3 end; the end is taken from the germline J gene. The chain is built from TRBV19 and TRBJ2-4; the match to TRBD1 covers 8 bases. This CDR3 is 17 amino acids long. Germline CDR1 is LNHDA and CDR2 is SQIVND (reference sequence). The sequenced CDR3 bases are TGTGCCAGTAGTCTACGACAGGGGAACGCTAGAGGGTATGGT. Residues: CASSLRQGNARGYG. In full, the CDR3 reads CASSLRQGNARGYGQYF.

Remarks on this clone: Read sequence stops 3 residues before the CDR3 end, and the germline J gene provides the missing end. This chain connects TRBV5-1 to TRBJ1-4; the D is unclear. CDR1 and CDR2 from the germline V gene are SGHRS and YFSETQ. The V and J ends lost 0 bases and 3 bases respectively, with 6 bases between them. The length of the CDR3 is 14 residues. CDR3 sequence: CASSLAGSNEKLFF. CDR3 bases read: TGCGCCAGCAGCTTGGCCGGGTCTAATGAAAAA.

On this clone itself: The read is 3 residues too short to cover the CDR3 end, so that end is filled in from the germline J gene. The chain uses TRBV11-3 and TRBJ1-1; 7 nucleotides align to TRBD1. CDR1 and CDR2 from the germline V gene are SGHNT and YENEEA. There are 15 residues in the CDR3. Trimming cost V 5 bases and J 6 bases; bases outside gene matches: 12. The CDR3 protein is CASSHNNRGRAEAFF. CDR3 bases read: TGTGCCAGCAGCCACAACAACAGGGGTCGAGCTGAA.

Concerning this clone itself: The read halts 3 residues ahead of the CDR3 end, with the missing end drawn from the germline J gene. This rearrangement joins TRBV9 to TRBJ2-5; 8 nucleotides match TRBD2. In germline, CDR1 is SGDLS, CDR2 YYNGEE. The V segment lost 0 bases and the J segment 5 bases; nucleotides outside the gene matches: 3. This CDR3 spans 14 amino acids. The CDR3 here is CASSVGTSMETQYF. The CDR3 bases that were read are TGTGCCAGCAGCGTAGGGACTAGCATGGAGACC.

On this clone: The CDR3 end lies 3 residues beyond the end of the read and is filled in from the germline J gene. The chain uses TRBV5-1 and TRBJ1-1, with D possibly being TRBD1 (5 bases). This CDR3 contains 14 residues. The V end was cut by 1 base, the J end by 6 bases, with 13 bases between. Germline loops: CDR1 SGHRS, CDR2 YFSETQ. The sequenced CDR3 bases are TGCGCCAGCAGCTTGTCCCCAGGGATCGCTGAA. It is translated as CASSLSPGIAE. In full, the CDR3 reads CASSLSPGIAEAFF.

The DNA read from the CDR3 is TGTGCCAGCTTAGGGACAGGGGACTATGGC. Its protein product is CASLGTGDYG. The CDR3 as a whole reads CASLGTGDYGYTF. The rearrangement uses TRBV28 and TRBJ1-2; TRBD1 matches 10 bases. The read stops 3 residues short of the end of the CDR3; the missing end is completed from the germline J gene. This CDR3 contains 13 residues. Trimming cost V 8 bases and J 3 bases; bases outside gene matches: 3. CDR1 and CDR2 from the germline V gene are MDHEN and SYDVKM.

Turning to this clone: The read finishes 3 residues shy of the CDR3 end, and the germline J gene is used to complete it. The rearrangement links TRBV3-1 (or the pseudogene TRBV3-2) to TRBJ2-1; D unclear. Trimming removed 1 base from V and 1 base from J, with 8 bases in between. CDR1 and CDR2 from the germline V gene are LGHDT and YNNKEL (reference sequence). The CDR3 sequence is 15 residues long. The CDR3 sequence: CASSQAGGSYNEQFF. CDR3 DNA (partial): TGTGCCAGCAGCCAAGCTGGCGGATCCTACAATGAG.

As for this clone: The read halts 3 residues ahead of the CDR3 end, with the missing end drawn from the germline J gene. V is TRBV2 and J is TRBJ2-2, with 8 positions matching TRBD1. The CDR3 is 12 residues long. CDR1 is SNHLY and CDR2 is FYNNEI in the germline V gene. The sequenced part of the CDR3 DNA is TGTGCCAGCGACAGGGGCGGTTCACCG. Residues: CASDRGGSP. The whole CDR3 protein reads CASDRGGSPLFF. Full variable domain (missing parts from reference TRBV2 and TRBJ2-2): EPEVTQTPSHQVTQMGQEVILRCVPISNHLYFYWYRQILGQKVEFLVSFYNNEISEKSEIFDDQFSVERPDGSNFTLKIRSTKLEDSAMYFCASDRGGSPLFFGEGSRLTVL.

A word on this clone: Read sequence stops 3 residues before the CDR3 end, and the germline J gene provides the missing end. The chain has TRBV28 and TRBJ2-5; 11 bases map to TRBD2. This CDR3 contains 15 residues. CDR1 MDHEN and CDR2 SYDVKM come from the germline V gene. J lost 4 bases, V lost 6 bases, and 7 bases had no gene match. CDR3: CASRPTSGRLETQYF. CDR3 DNA (partial): TGTGCCAGCAGACCCACTAGCGGGAGATTAGAGACC.

In the case of this clone: The sequence runs out 3 residues before the end of the CDR3; the remainder is reconstructed from the germline J gene. The V gene is TRBV30, the J gene TRBJ2-3, with D unclear. The CDR3 loop spans 11 amino acids. In germline, CDR1 is GTSNPN, CDR2 SVGIG (reference sequence). Incomplete CDR3 DNA: TGTGCCTGGAGTGACCCCCTAACG. Protein: CAWSDPLT. The whole CDR3 reads CAWSDPLTQYF. The variable domain in full, with the rest retrieved from reference TRBV30 and TRBJ2-3, is SQTIHQWPATLVQPVGSPLSLECTVEGTSNPNLYWYRQAAGRGLQLLFYSVGIGQISSEVPQNLSASRPQDRQFILSSKKLLLSDSGFYLCAWSDPLTQYFGPGTRLTVL.

Points on this clone: The CDR3 goes on 3 residues after the read ends, and that part is filled in from the germline J gene. The rearrangement uses TRBV6-2 or TRBV6-3 and TRBJ2-3; TRBD2 matches 9 bases. Germline V gives CDR1 MNHEY, CDR2 SVGEGT. The CDR3 length is 16 residues. CDR3 bases read: TGTGCCAGCAGTCGTCATACCGGGACTAGCAATCAGCCG. It encodes CASSRHTGTSNQP. The complete CDR3 reads CASSRHTGTSNQPQYF.

Details on this clone: The DNA ends 3 residues before the CDR3 does, and the rest of the CDR3 is filled in from the germline J gene. The J gene is TRBJ1-1, the V gene TRBV5-8, with 8 bases fitting TRBD1. This CDR3 is 14 amino acids long. V shed 5 bases and J 3 bases; nucleotides not matched to a gene: 6. Germline CDR1 is SGHTS and CDR2 is YDEGEE. CDR3: CASSYGQGDTEAFF. The sequenced part of the CDR3 DNA is TGTGCCAGCAGTTACGGACAGGGCGACACTGAA.

The CDR3 sequence is CASSRGGSEETQYF. Partial CDR3 DNA: TGCGCCAGCAGCAGGGGGGGCAGCGAAGAGACG. The chain carries TRBV5-1 and TRBJ2-3; D is possibly TRBD2 (7 bases). Sequencing ends 3 residues short of the CDR3 end; the germline J gene provides the rest. The CDR3 extends over 14 amino acids. Germline CDR1 and CDR2: SGHRS and YFSETQ.

Note on this clone: Read data end 3 residues before the CDR3 end; the end is taken from the germline J gene. The gene calls are TRBV29-1 and TRBJ1-1; TRBD1 aligns across 7 bases. Germline loops: CDR1 SQVTM, CDR2 ANQGSEA. Trimming at V came to 7 bases and at J to 5 bases, leaving 7 bases not matched to a gene. The CDR3 has 12 residues. This CDR3 reads CSAGQVLTEAFF. Incomplete CDR3 DNA: TGCAGCGCTGGACAGGTGTTAACTGAA.

With regard to this clone: The CDR3 is cut off 3 residues early in the read; its end comes from the germline J gene. V usage is TRBV7-9 and J usage is TRBJ2-2; 7 bases line up with TRBD1. The V gene's germline CDR1 is SEHNR and CDR2 FQNEAQ (reference sequence). The CDR3 loop spans 15 amino acids. CDR3 in amino acids: CASTPSGGVNSPLFF. The CDR3 DNA, read in part, is TGTGCCAGCACCCCCTCAGGGGGTGTTAATTCACCG.

For this clone: The read gets to within 3 residues of the CDR3 end, and the germline J gene fills in the rest. The V call is TRBV5-4, the J call TRBJ2-1; 10 bases agree with TRBD1. V gave up 1 base and J gave up 9 bases; unmatched junction bases: 10. Germline V gene lookup returns CDR1 SGHNT and CDR2 YYREEE (reference sequence). The CDR3 totals 16 residues. The CDR3 protein is CASSLKGQGERGEQFF. The covered CDR3 bases are TGTGCCAGCAGCTTGAAAGGACAGGGGGAACGGGGTGAG.

With respect to this clone: Coverage ceases 3 residues before the CDR3 finishes, and the germline J gene fills in the end. This chain uses TRBV5-1 with TRBJ2-5, with D unresolved. The CDR3 length is 13 residues. V dropped 2 bases and J dropped 4 bases, with 9 bases sitting between them. Germline V gene sequence: CDR1 SGHRS, CDR2 YFSETQ. CDR3 in amino acids: CASSFPDSETQYF. The CDR3 bases that were read are TGCGCCAGCAGCTTCCCCGACTCAGAGACC.

Regarding this clone: Read sequence stops 3 residues before the CDR3 end, and the germline J gene provides the missing end. The V gene is TRBV29-1, the J gene TRBJ1-5; 8 bases match TRBD1. V trimming: 6 bases; J trimming: 0 bases; junction bases outside the gene matches: 1. CDR1 SQVTM and CDR2 ANQGSEA come from the germline V gene. The CDR3 spans 13 residues. Partial CDR3 DNA: TGCAGCGTACAGGGGGATAGCAATCAGCCC. Encoded protein: CSVQGDSNQP. The full CDR3 reads CSVQGDSNQPQHF. Together with reference TRBV29-1 and TRBJ1-5, the CDR3 gives the full variable domain: SAVISQKPSRDICQRGTSLTIQCQVDSQVTMMFWYRQQPGQSLTLIATANQGSEATYESGFVIDKFPISRPNLTFSTLTVSNMSPEDSSIYLCSVQGDSNQPQHFGDGTRLSIL.

The CDR3 sequence: CASTLETGSYNEQFF. The part of the CDR3 DNA that was read is TGTGCCAGCACACTCGAGACCGGGTCCTACAATGAG. This chain joins TRBV11-1 and TRBJ2-1; D call uncertain. The CDR3 is cut off 3 residues early in the read; its end comes from the germline J gene. The CDR3 runs 15 residues. Germline assignment: CDR1 SGHAT and CDR2 FQDESV (reference sequence). V lost 7 bases to trimming and J lost 1 base, with 14 bases between them.